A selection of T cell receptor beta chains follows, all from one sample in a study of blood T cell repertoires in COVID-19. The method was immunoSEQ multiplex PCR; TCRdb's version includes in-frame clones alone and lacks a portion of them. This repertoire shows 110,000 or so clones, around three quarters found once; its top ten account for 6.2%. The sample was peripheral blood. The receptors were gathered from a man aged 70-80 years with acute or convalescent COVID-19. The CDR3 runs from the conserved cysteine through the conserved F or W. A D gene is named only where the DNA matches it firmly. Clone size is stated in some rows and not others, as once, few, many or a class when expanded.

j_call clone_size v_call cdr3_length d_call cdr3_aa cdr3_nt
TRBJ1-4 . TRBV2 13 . CASSEAYPGELFF TGTGCCAGCAGTGAAGCGTACCCCGGGGAACTGTTTTTT
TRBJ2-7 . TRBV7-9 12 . CASSLGQNEQYF TGTGCCAGCAGCTTAGGACAGAACGAGCAGTACTTC
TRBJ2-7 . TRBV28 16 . CASSPYSTSKRYEQYF TGTGCCAGCAGTCCCTACTCGACTAGTAAACGGTACGAGCAGTACTTC
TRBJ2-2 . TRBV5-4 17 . CASSPIRGGQGTGELFF TGTGCCAGCAGTCCGATTCGGGGCGGGCAGGGGACCGGGGAGCTGTTTTTT
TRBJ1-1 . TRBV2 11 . CASSDRGVAFF TGTGCCAGCAGTGATAGGGGCGTAGCTTTCTTT
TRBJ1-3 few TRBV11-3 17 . CASSLDGYRSSGNTIYF TGTGCCAGCAGCTTAGATGGTTACAGGAGCTCTGGAAACACCATATATTTT
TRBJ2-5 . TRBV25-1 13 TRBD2 CASSDSGSKTQYF TGTGCCAGCAGTGATAGCGGGAGCAAGACCCAGTACTTC
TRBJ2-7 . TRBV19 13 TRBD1 CASSDRGFDEQYF TGTGCCAGTAGCGACAGGGGTTTCGACGAGCAGTACTTC
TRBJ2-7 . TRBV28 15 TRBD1 CASSLLQTGLYEQYF TGTGCCAGCAGTTTATTACAGACAGGGCTCTACGAGCAGTACTTC
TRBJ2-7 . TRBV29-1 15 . CSVLGGDQSSYEQYF TGCAGCGTTCTCGGAGGGGACCAGAGCTCCTACGAGCAGTACTTC
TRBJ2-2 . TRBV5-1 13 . CASSLVGLGELFF TGCGCCAGCAGCTTGGTGGGCCTCGGGGAGCTGTTTTTT
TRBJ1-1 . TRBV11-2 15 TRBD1 CASSVTTGGNTEAFF TGTGCCAGCAGCGTAACGACAGGGGGCAACACTGAAGCTTTCTTT
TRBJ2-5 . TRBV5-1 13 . CASSLEGDETQYF TGCGCCAGCAGCTTGGAGGGGGACGAGACCCAGTACTTC
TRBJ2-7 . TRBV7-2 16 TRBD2 CASSPRLAGGPHPQYF TGTGCCAGCAGCCCCCGACTAGCGGGAGGCCCCCACCCCCAGTACTTC
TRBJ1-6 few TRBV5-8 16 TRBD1 CASSNPGQGWSSPLHF TGTGCCAGCAGCAACCCGGGACAGGGTTGGAGTTCACCCCTCCACTTT
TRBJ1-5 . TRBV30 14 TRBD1 CAWSDRGLNQPQHF TGTGCCTGGAGTGACAGGGGACTCAATCAGCCCCAGCATTTT
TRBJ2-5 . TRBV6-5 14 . CASSRGGAGETQYF TGTGCCAGCAGCCGAGGGGGCGCGGGGGAGACCCAGTACTTC
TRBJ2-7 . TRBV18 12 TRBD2 CASSQGGSEQYF TGTGCCAGCTCCCAGGGCGGGAGCGAGCAGTACTTC
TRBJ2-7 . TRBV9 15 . CASSPSTDSLYEQYF TGTGCCAGCAGCCCCTCAACCGACAGCTTATACGAGCAGTACTTC
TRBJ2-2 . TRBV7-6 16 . CASSLGGGVYTGELFF TGTGCCAGCAGCTTAGGAGGGGGTGTATACACCGGGGAGCTGTTTTTT
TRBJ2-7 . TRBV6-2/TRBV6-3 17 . CASSQTTPLSTRYEQYF TGTGCCAGCAGCCAAACCACCCCCTTATCGACTCGGTACGAGCAGTACTTC
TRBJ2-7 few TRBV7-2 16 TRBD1 CASSLGVGQGAHEQYF TGTGCCAGCAGCTTAGGGGTCGGCCAGGGGGCCCACGAGCAGTACTTC
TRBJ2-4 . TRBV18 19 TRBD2 CASSPRLAGGAGGGNIQYF TGTGCCAGCTCACCACGTCTAGCGGGAGGCGCTGGGGGGGGAAACATTCAGTACTTC
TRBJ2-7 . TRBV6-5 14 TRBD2 CASSAQREGYEQYF TGTGCCAGCAGCGCCCAGCGGGAGGGGTACGAGCAGTACTTC
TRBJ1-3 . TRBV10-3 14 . CAIRSSVAGNTIYF TGTGCCATCCGGTCGTCGGTAGCTGGAAACACCATATATTTT
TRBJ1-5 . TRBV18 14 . CASSPGAGDQPQHF TGTGCCAGCTCACCAGGGGCAGGGGACCAGCCCCAGCATTTT
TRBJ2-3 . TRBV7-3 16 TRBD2 CASSLRRASGGDTQYF TGTGCCAGCAGCTTAAGGAGGGCTAGCGGAGGGGATACGCAGTATTTT
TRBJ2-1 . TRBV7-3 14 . CASSPTGSYNEQFF TGTGCCAGCAGCCCTACAGGGTCTTACAATGAGCAGTTCTTC
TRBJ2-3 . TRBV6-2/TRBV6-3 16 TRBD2 CASSYSPPSGDSTQYF TGTGCCAGCAGTTACTCGCCGCCTAGCGGGGATAGCACGCAGTATTTT
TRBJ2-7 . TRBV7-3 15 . CASSGGTRGMGEQYF TGTGCCAGCAGCGGCGGCACTCGGGGAATGGGCGAGCAGTACTTC
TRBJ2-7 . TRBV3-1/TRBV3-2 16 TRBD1 CASSQYAGGALGEQYF TGTGCCAGCAGCCAGTACGCAGGGGGCGCGTTAGGGGAGCAGTACTTC
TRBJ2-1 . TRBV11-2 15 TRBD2 CASSSLTGGPSEQFF TGTGCCAGCAGCTCCCTGACGGGAGGGCCGAGTGAGCAGTTCTTC
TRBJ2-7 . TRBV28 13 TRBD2 CASRPGLAGEQYF TGTGCCAGCAGGCCCGGACTAGCGGGAGAGCAGTACTTC
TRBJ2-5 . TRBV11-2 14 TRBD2 CASSSRLAGGTQYF TGTGCCAGCAGCTCACGACTAGCGGGGGGGACCCAGTACTTC
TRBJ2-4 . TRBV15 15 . CATSLDRSSKNIQYF TGTGCCACCAGCCTAGATAGAAGCTCCAAAAACATTCAGTACTTC
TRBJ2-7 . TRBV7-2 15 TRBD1 CASSLGQGVGYEQYF TGTGCCAGCAGCTTAGGTCAGGGGGTCGGGTACGAGCAGTACTTC
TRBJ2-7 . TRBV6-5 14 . CASSYSHSSYEQYF TGTGCCAGCAGTTACAGCCATAGCTCCTACGAGCAGTACTTC